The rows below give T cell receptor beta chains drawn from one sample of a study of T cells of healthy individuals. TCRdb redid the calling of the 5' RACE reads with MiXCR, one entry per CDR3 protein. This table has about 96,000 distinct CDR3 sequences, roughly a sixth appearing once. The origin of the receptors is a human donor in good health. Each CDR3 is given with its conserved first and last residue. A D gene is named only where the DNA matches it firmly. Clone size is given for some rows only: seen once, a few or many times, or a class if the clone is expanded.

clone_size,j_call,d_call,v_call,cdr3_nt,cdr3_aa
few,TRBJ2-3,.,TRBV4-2,TGTGCCAGCAGCCAAGACCCCGGGGTCACAGATACGCAGTATTTT,CASSQDPGVTDTQYF
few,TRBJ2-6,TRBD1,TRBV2,TGTGCCAGCGGCCGGGACAGAGGCTCTGGGGCCAACGTCCTGACTTTC,CASGRDRGSGANVLTF
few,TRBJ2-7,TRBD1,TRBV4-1,TGCGCCAGCAGCCAAGCCCATCCGACAGGGCACGAGCAGTACTTC,CASSQAHPTGHEQYF
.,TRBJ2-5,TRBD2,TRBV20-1,TGCAGTGCTAGAGACGGGACTAGCGGGAGAGAGACCCAGTACTTC,CSARDGTSGRETQYF
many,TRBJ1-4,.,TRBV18,TGTGCCAGCTCACACTGGGACCTAAAGGAAAAACTGTTTTTT,CASSHWDLKEKLFF
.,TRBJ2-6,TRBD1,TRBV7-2,TGTGCCAGCAGCTTAGTTGGGACAGGGGAAAACGTCCTGACTTTC,CASSLVGTGENVLTF
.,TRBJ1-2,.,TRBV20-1,TGCAGTGCTAGACTGGTGCTGGAGGGGGGGGACTATGGCTACACCTTC,CSARLVLEGGDYGYTF
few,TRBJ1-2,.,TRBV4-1,TGCGCCAGCAGCCAAGGTGGACGGATCTATGGCTACACCTTC,CASSQGGRIYGYTF
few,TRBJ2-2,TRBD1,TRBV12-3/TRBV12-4,TGTGCCAGCATCCAGGACAGGGGTTATGCCGGGGAGCTGTTTTTT,CASIQDRGYAGELFF
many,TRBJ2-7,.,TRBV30,TGTGCCTGGAGTACCCGAAGCTACGAGCAGTACTTC,CAWSTRSYEQYF
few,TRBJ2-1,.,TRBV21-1,TGTGCCAGCAGCACCGGGCCTGAGCAGTTCTTC,CASSTGPEQFF
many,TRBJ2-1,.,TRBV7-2,TGTGCCTCCACAACCTACAATGAGCAGTTCTTC,CASTTYNEQFF
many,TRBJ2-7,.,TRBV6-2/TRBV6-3,TGTGCCAGCATCCCAGAGGGGGAGGCCTCCTACGAGCAGTACTTC,CASIPEGEASYEQYF
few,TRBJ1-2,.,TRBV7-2,TGTGCCAGCAGCTTAGAGGGAATCGACTATGGCTACACCTTC,CASSLEGIDYGYTF
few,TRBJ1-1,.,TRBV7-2,TGTGCCAGCAGCCTAGCAGGCCTATCGAACACTGAAGCTTTCTTT,CASSLAGLSNTEAFF
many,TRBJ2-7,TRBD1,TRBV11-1,TGTGCCAGCAGCTTCGAACAGGGGGGTTACGAGCAGTACTTC,CASSFEQGGYEQYF
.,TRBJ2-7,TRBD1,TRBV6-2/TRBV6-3,TGTGCCAGCAGTTACTCCGGGACAGGGGGCTACGAGCAGTACTTC,CASSYSGTGGYEQYF
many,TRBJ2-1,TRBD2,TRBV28,TGTGCCAGCCCGCCGGGACTAGGGGGTGTAGGTGAGCAGTTCTTC,CASPPGLGGVGEQFF
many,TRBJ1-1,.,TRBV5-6,TGTGCCCCCCAGGGGCGGCGTCTCAAAAAGGCTTTCTTT,CAPQGRRLKKAFF